Listed below are T cell receptor beta chains from one sample, sequenced in a study of blood T cell repertoires in COVID-19. Here immunoSEQ multiplex PCR was the method, and the copy in TCRdb shows in-frame clones only, minus some. This table has 250,000 or so clones, roughly nine tenths appearing once. Material: peripheral blood. These receptors originate from a middle-aged woman who had recovered from COVID-19. Both conserved end residues are part of each CDR3. The order of the fields is V gene, J gene, CDR3 protein.

v_call: TRBV18; j_call: TRBJ2-4; cdr3_aa: CASSPAQGRGNIQYF
v_call: TRBV9; j_call: TRBJ1-1; cdr3_aa: CASSVAPLLQGNTEAFF
v_call: TRBV28; j_call: TRBJ1-1; cdr3_aa: CASSRPAGTGTTEAFF
v_call: TRBV6-6; j_call: TRBJ2-4; cdr3_aa: CASSYFLSEVENIQYF
v_call: TRBV5-1; j_call: TRBJ1-2; cdr3_aa: CASSLLPEHGYTF
v_call: TRBV19; j_call: TRBJ2-2; cdr3_aa: CASSIYRGPRDTGELFF
v_call: TRBV19; j_call: TRBJ1-1; cdr3_aa: CASSIVGLTTEAFF
v_call: TRBV7-2; j_call: TRBJ1-5; cdr3_aa: CASSPAGGGSNQPQHF
v_call: TRBV5-1; j_call: TRBJ2-4; cdr3_aa: CASSDINKKVDIQYF
v_call: TRBV7-2; j_call: TRBJ2-6; cdr3_aa: CASSPQEAPGANVLTF
v_call: TRBV11-2; j_call: TRBJ2-3; cdr3_aa: CASSTYTVAGLTDTQYF
v_call: TRBV6-5; j_call: TRBJ2-7; cdr3_aa: CASRRVGTHEQYF
v_call: TRBV5-1; j_call: TRBJ2-1; cdr3_aa: CASSLVTDPYNEQFF
v_call: TRBV19; j_call: TRBJ2-7; cdr3_aa: CASSVGQGGYEQYF
v_call: TRBV29-1; j_call: TRBJ2-3; cdr3_aa: CSVEGAGGTDTQYF
v_call: TRBV19; j_call: TRBJ1-5; cdr3_aa: CASSTSGTGRSNQPQHF
v_call: TRBV30; j_call: TRBJ2-2; cdr3_aa: CAWGSKGTVNTGELFF
v_call: TRBV19; j_call: TRBJ2-4; cdr3_aa: CASSPAATGTAKNIQYF
v_call: TRBV18; j_call: TRBJ1-5; cdr3_aa: CASSLGDSSNQPQHF
v_call: TRBV5-1; j_call: TRBJ1-3; cdr3_aa: CASSFESLSGNTIYF
v_call: TRBV5-1; j_call: TRBJ2-5; cdr3_aa: CASSSGTSGRGARETQYF
v_call: TRBV2; j_call: TRBJ1-5; cdr3_aa: CASSEFQAGSPPQHF
v_call: TRBV11-2; j_call: TRBJ2-1; cdr3_aa: CASSLSPTGGYNEQFF
v_call: TRBV6-4; j_call: TRBJ2-3; cdr3_aa: CASSEGQGAWDTQYF
v_call: TRBV5-1; j_call: TRBJ2-7; cdr3_aa: CASSLAPSGSSYEQYF
v_call: TRBV2; j_call: TRBJ2-7; cdr3_aa: CASSLLLSEQYF
v_call: TRBV6-4; j_call: TRBJ2-1; cdr3_aa: CASSTILAGEVNEQFF
v_call: TRBV24-1; j_call: TRBJ2-3; cdr3_aa: CATSDIRGTDTQYF
v_call: TRBV30; j_call: TRBJ1-2; cdr3_aa: CAWSWGTGATNYGYTF
v_call: TRBV10-1; j_call: TRBJ1-5; cdr3_aa: CASSELRTGGYQPQHF
v_call: TRBV2; j_call: TRBJ2-7; cdr3_aa: CATRLAGVSYEQYF
v_call: TRBV27; j_call: TRBJ2-7; cdr3_aa: CASSSSYEQYF
v_call: TRBV9; j_call: TRBJ2-1; cdr3_aa: CASSVDLSSYNEQFF
v_call: TRBV18; j_call: TRBJ1-4; cdr3_aa: CASSLRGSVNEKLFF
v_call: TRBV6-5; j_call: TRBJ2-2; cdr3_aa: CASKVSQVNTGELFF
v_call: TRBV7-7; j_call: TRBJ2-1; cdr3_aa: CASSLSTSLAGEQFF
v_call: TRBV10-3; j_call: TRBJ1-6; cdr3_aa: CAIGPSERNSPLHF
v_call: TRBV15; j_call: TRBJ2-5; cdr3_aa: CATSRDWGVQETQYF
v_call: TRBV27; j_call: TRBJ2-7; cdr3_aa: CASSLAGNYYEQYF
v_call: TRBV18; j_call: TRBJ2-7; cdr3_aa: CASSPRDSTTEQYF
v_call: TRBV28; j_call: TRBJ2-3; cdr3_aa: CASRSGTSRTDTQYF
v_call: TRBV11-3; j_call: TRBJ2-1; cdr3_aa: CASSLGLAVAEQFF
v_call: TRBV7-9; j_call: TRBJ1-1; cdr3_aa: CASSFIQGPGTEAFF
v_call: TRBV11-3; j_call: TRBJ2-5; cdr3_aa: CASSFPGVQETQYF
v_call: TRBV6-6; j_call: TRBJ2-7; cdr3_aa: CASSFPGTGSYEQYF
v_call: TRBV5-1; j_call: TRBJ2-7; cdr3_aa: CASSFQEGVGEQYF
v_call: TRBV4-1; j_call: TRBJ2-2; cdr3_aa: CASSQNPGQVIGELFF
v_call: TRBV5-5; j_call: TRBJ2-7; cdr3_aa: CASSLSDRGTGAFYEQYF
v_call: TRBV9; j_call: TRBJ2-1; cdr3_aa: CASSNPGFAEQFF